This TCR beta chain was sequenced for a study of vaccination and CD4 T cells after COVID-19. Germline lookup yields CDR1 MDHEN and CDR2 SYDVKM. This CDR3 is built from 14 residues. V shed 4 bases and J shed 8 bases, with 17 bases lying between them. Treatment specified: approximately nine-day PBMC culture with coronavirus spike peptide pools or control peptides (ViraFEST assay). The Oncomine TCR Beta short-read assay sequenced DNA from cultured CD4+ T cells. TCRdb used MiXCR to reprocess the PCR reads, holding one entry per CDR3 protein. The repertoire holds under 20,000 distinct CDR3 sequences, with about 40% as singletons. Points on this clonotype: Its antigen is unidentified.

The V and J genes are TRBV28 and TRBJ1-2; D unresolved. The sequence was obtained from a human donor with COVID-19. The sample comprised cultured CD4+ T cells from blood. CDR3 nucleotides: TGTGCCAGCAGTTGGACGGGATCGTATCTAGGCTACACCTTC. As protein: CASSWTGSYLGYTF.